A selection of T cell receptor beta chains follows, all from one sample in a study of shared clonotypes between healthy human individuals. Assay: immunoSEQ multiplex PCR; the TCRdb copy retains only in-frame clones and omits some. The sample contains 950,000 to 1,100,000 clones, roughly 75% of which appear only once. Sequenced input: memory CD4+ T cells sorted from blood. These receptors all stem from a man aged 18 to 29 in good health. CDR3s include the opening cysteine and the closing phenylalanine or tryptophan. A D gene is named only where the DNA matches it firmly. A row's size may be missing; if present it is once, few, many or a size class.

D | J | size | V | CDR3 | DNA
TRBD2 | TRBJ2-2 | NA | TRBV7-2 | CASSPPGSGSTGELFF | TGTGCCAGCAGCCCTCCAGGGAGCGGGAGCACCGGGGAGCTGTTTTTT
TRBD1 | TRBJ1-1 | NA | TRBV28 | CASSPTAGTGENTEAFF | TGTGCCAGCAGTCCCACGGCCGGGACAGGAGAGAACACTGAAGCTTTCTTT
TRBD2 | TRBJ2-1 | NA | TRBV5-1 | CASGESTSGVHEQFF | TGCGCCAGCGGAGAAAGCACTAGCGGGGTCCATGAGCAGTTCTTC
NA | TRBJ2-1 | NA | TRBV10-2 | CASSTQGVGEQFF | TGCGCCAGCAGTACACAGGGAGTTGGCGAGCAGTTCTTC
NA | TRBJ2-7 | NA | TRBV27 | CASSSRGGYSYEQYF | TGTGCCAGCAGTTCACGGGGCGGGTACTCCTACGAGCAGTACTTC
NA | TRBJ1-5 | NA | TRBV5-6 | CASSLLTSNQPQHF | TGTGCCAGCAGCTTGTTGACAAGCAATCAGCCCCAGCATTTT
TRBD1 | TRBJ1-2 | once | TRBV29-1 | CSVGGTGGSDGYTF | TGCAGCGTTGGTGGGACAGGGGGGTCCGACGGCTACACCTTC
NA | TRBJ1-2 | NA | TRBV25-1 | CASSESGAANYGYTF | TGTGCCAGCAGTGAATCGGGGGCAGCTAACTATGGCTACACCTTC
NA | TRBJ2-7 | NA | TRBV7-6 | CASSFGGSSYEQYF | TGTGCCAGCAGCTTCGGCGGTAGCTCCTACGAGCAGTACTTC
NA | TRBJ2-7 | NA | TRBV2 | CASSTGIVEQYF | TGTGCCAGCAGTACAGGGATTGTCGAGCAGTACTTC
NA | TRBJ2-7 | NA | TRBV4-1 | CASSQDPPGVGAGEQYF | TGCGCCAGCAGCCAAGATCCTCCGGGGGTAGGGGCGGGCGAGCAGTACTTC